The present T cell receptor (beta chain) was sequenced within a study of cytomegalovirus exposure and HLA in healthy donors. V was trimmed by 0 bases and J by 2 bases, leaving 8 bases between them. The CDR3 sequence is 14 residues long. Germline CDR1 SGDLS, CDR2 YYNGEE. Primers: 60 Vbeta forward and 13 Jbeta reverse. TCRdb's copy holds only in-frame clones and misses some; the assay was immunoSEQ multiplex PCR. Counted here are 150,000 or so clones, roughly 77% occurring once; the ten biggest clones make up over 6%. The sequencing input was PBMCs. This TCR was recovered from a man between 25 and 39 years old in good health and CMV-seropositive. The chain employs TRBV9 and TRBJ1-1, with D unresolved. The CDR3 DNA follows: TGTGCCAGCAGCGTAGGGCTCGCTAACACTGAAGCTTTCTTT. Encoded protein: CASSVGLANTEAFF.